The 24 T cell receptor beta chains given below trace back to one sample, sequenced in a study of T-cell memory formation after mild COVID-19 (dated by TCRdb to the early 2020s). Libraries were prepared through 5' RACE. These reads were obtained on an Illumina NovaSeq 6000. TCRdb cleaned the public reads at Q25 with fastp, built clones with MiXCR and kept in-frame beta chains. Each entry merges the rows of one CDR3 protein and shows their most common DNA and genes. The sample has hundreds of thousands of distinct CDR3 sequences on record, less than 25% of them singletons. The leading ten clones occupy around 13% of the sample. The sequenced sample was PBMCs or a T cell subset sorted from them (not recorded which). These receptors were obtained from an adult woman who had mild COVID-19 (a few samples of this study predate the infection). The sample titles of this study are shuffled in the database, so cell type and time point are left out; the donor was told from shared clones.

CDR3 loop: CASSQVGRGQGGTDTQYF. In DNA, the CDR3 is TGCGCCAGCAGCCAGGTGGGGAGGGGGCAGGGCGGCACAGATACGCAGTATTTT. The V call is TRBV4-1, the J call TRBJ2-3; D is tentatively TRBD1 or TRBD2 (7 bases each). This CDR3 comprises 18 residues. V was cut by 3 bases and J by 1 base, with 20 bases left in between. Germline-derived CDR1 and CDR2 are MGHRA and YSYEKL.

In this sample, this clonotype turned up a few times. The rearrangement links TRBV11-3 to TRBJ2-7; D unclear. The CDR3 has 14 amino acids. Trimming removed 5 bases from V and 0 bases from J, with 11 bases in between. Germline lookup yields CDR1 SGHNT and CDR2 YENEEA. The CDR3 loop is CASSPPPHSYEQYF. In DNA, the CDR3 is TGTGCCAGCAGCCCCCCCCCGCACTCCTACGAGCAGTACTTC.

The chain carries TRBV7-9 and TRBJ2-3, with 16 nucleotides matching TRBD2. CDR3 size: 17 residues. The germline V gene encodes CDR1 SEHNR and CDR2 FQNEAQ (reference sequence). Losses at the gene ends were 0 bases for V and 4 bases for J; bases not matched to a gene: 1. CDR3 bases: TGTGCCAGCAGCTTAGCGGGACTAGCGGGAGGGCCAGATACGCAGTATTTT. It specifies CASSLAGLAGGPDTQYF.

This sequence joins TRBV7-9 and TRBJ2-3; D possibly corresponds to TRBD1 (6 bases). Trimming left V 3 bases short and J 10 bases short, with 17 bases between. Germline V CDR1 and CDR2: SEHNR, FQNEAQ (reference sequence). This CDR3 comprises 14 residues. CDR3 in amino acids: CASSFSVSPGAQYF. The CDR3 nucleotides read TGTGCCAGCAGCTTTAGCGTATCCCCAGGGGCGCAGTATTTT. The complete variable domain, with remaining parts taken from reference TRBV7-9 and TRBJ2-3, reads DTGVSQNPRHKITKRGQNVTFRCDPISEHNRLYWYRQTLGQGPEFLTYFQNEAQLEKSRLLSDRFSAERPKGSFSTLEIQRTEQGDSAMYLCASSFSVSPGAQYFGPGTRLTVL.

A remark on this clonotype: The junction departs from germline at one end; a sequencing error may be responsible. The V and J genes are TRBV6-5 and TRBJ1-1, with a tentative D call TRBD1 (6 bases). This CDR3 contains 15 residues. The V gene's germline CDR1 is MNHEY and CDR2 SVGAGI. The CDR3 is CASSETKGGSGGYLF. The CDR3 coding sequence is TGTGCCAGCAGTGAAACGAAGGGGGGATCTGGCGGTTACCTCTTT.

This clonotype was seen a handful of times. The chain is built from TRBV6-2 or TRBV6-3 and TRBJ1-6, with a tentative D call TRBD1 (6 bases). The V gene's germline CDR1 is MNHEY and CDR2 SVGEGT. The CDR3 extends over 16 amino acids. V lost 2 bases and J 9 bases, leaving 17 bases between the germline ends. The CDR3 bases are TGTGCCAGCAGTTACGCGCTTGGGCAGGGGATTTCACCCCTCCACTTT. Encoded protein: CASSYALGQGISPLHF.

The rearrangement links TRBV20-1 to TRBJ1-2; the D gene is possibly TRBD1 (5 bases). The CDR3 is made up of 14 amino acids. V lost 0 bases, J lost 3 bases, and 11 bases lay in between. The germline V gene has CDR1 DFQATT and CDR2 SNEGSKA (reference sequence). The CDR3 DNA sequence: TGCAGTGCTAGAGAAACAGGCTGGGACTATGGCTACACCTTC. This translates into CSARETGWDYGYTF.

This rearrangement joins TRBV5-1 to TRBJ2-7; the D gene could be TRBD1 or TRBD2 (7 bases each). Germline V lookup: CDR1 SGHRS, CDR2 YFSETQ. V was trimmed by 4 bases and J by 3 bases, leaving 23 bases between them. This CDR3 has 17 residues. CDR3 region: CASSPGEGAQPLYEQYF. CDR3 nucleotide sequence: TGCGCCAGCAGCCCGGGGGAGGGGGCCCAACCACTCTACGAGCAGTACTTC.

This clonotype has more than one count but fewer than ten. The chain employs TRBV3-1 and TRBJ1-2; no reliable D call. The CDR3 runs to 16 residues. The V and J ends lost 4 bases and 3 bases respectively, with 18 bases between them. Per the germline V gene, CDR1 is LGHDT and CDR2 is YNNKEL (reference sequence). The CDR3 DNA reads TGTGCCAGCAGCCCCTTGAACCCTGGTGTGGACTATGGCTACACCTTC. Amino acids: CASSPLNPGVDYGYTF.

This clonotype was found many times. V gene TRBV5-1 combines with J gene TRBJ2-4; TRBD1 agrees at 8 bases. Germline V gene data show CDR1 as SGHRS and CDR2 as YFSETQ. V trimming: 0 bases; J trimming: 4 bases; junction bases outside the gene matches: 3. The CDR3 contains 15 residues. The CDR3 DNA is TGCGCCAGCAGCTTGGTAGGGGACAGGAAAAACATTCAGTACTTC. Amino acid sequence: CASSLVGDRKNIQYF.

The sample holds a few counts of this clonotype. The rearrangement joins TRBV7-6 to TRBJ1-1; 7 positions agree with TRBD1. This CDR3 contains 14 residues. Germline values: CDR1 SGHVS, CDR2 FNYEAQ. V shed 6 bases and J 2 bases; nucleotides not matched to a gene: 6. This CDR3 is CASSQGTDNTEAFF. In nucleotides, the CDR3 is TGTGCCAGCAGTCAAGGGACAGACAACACTGAAGCTTTCTTT.

This clonotype was counted between two and nine times. J is TRBJ1-3 and V is TRBV7-2; D is uncertain. Germline assignment: CDR1 SGHTA and CDR2 FQGNSA. The CDR3 contains 14 residues. Trimming removed 2 bases at V and 4 bases at J, with 9 bases between. Written as DNA, the CDR3 is TGTGCCAGCAGCTTAATAGCGGGCGGAAACACCATATATTTT. Protein: CASSLIAGGNTIYF.

The chain has TRBV6-5 and TRBJ2-2; 8 nucleotides line up with TRBD1. This CDR3 region has 14 residues. Germline CDR1 reads MNHEY; CDR2 reads SVGAGI. V lost 8 bases and J lost 6; bases outside the gene matches: 8. The CDR3 nucleotides are TGTGCCAGCTCGGGGCAGGGGGCTTCCGGGGAGCTGTTTTTT. It is translated as CASSGQGASGELFF.

Only a few counts were recorded for this clonotype. J is TRBJ2-2 and V is TRBV5-1; TRBD2 is a possible D gene (5 bases). Germline CDR1 is SGHRS and CDR2 is YFSETQ. Trimming took 4 bases from V and 6 from J, leaving 13 bases between them. CDR3 length: 14 residues. CDR3 coding DNA: TGCGCCAGCAGCGCGGGCCAAGTCGCCGGGGAGCTGTTTTTT. It encodes CASSAGQVAGELFF.

The chain has TRBV6-5 and TRBJ2-1; TRBD2 matches 12 bases. The germline V gene encodes CDR1 MNHEY and CDR2 SVGAGI. The trim removed 0 bases at V and 8 bases at J, leaving 8 bases unmatched. This CDR3 has 17 residues. The CDR3 DNA follows: TGTGCCAGCAGTTACTCCGGGACTAGCGGGTCCAGCGATGAGCAGTTCTTC. It translates to CASSYSGTSGSSDEQFF.

This clonotype was seen only a few times. This chain links TRBV29-1 with TRBJ2-3, with 8 bases fitting TRBD2. The J segment lost 3 bases and the V segment lost 5 bases, leaving 4 bases of the junction unmatched. The CDR3 has 13 residues. The germline CDR1 and CDR2 sequences are SQVTM and ANQGSEA. CDR3 bases: TGCAGCGTTAGCGGGAGTTTGACAGATACGCAGTATTTT. This gives the protein CSVSGSLTDTQYF.

CDR3 loop: CASTFTQGSHYEQYF. CDR3 in DNA: TGTGCCAGCACCTTTACACAGGGGAGCCACTACGAGCAGTACTTC. The chain couples TRBV11-3 to TRBJ2-7; TRBD1 aligns across 7 bases. V shed 7 bases, J shed 3 bases, and the junction held 12 bases outside the gene matches. In germline, CDR1 is SGHNT, CDR2 YENEEA. This CDR3 spans 15 amino acids. The whole variable domain, filled in from reference TRBV11-3 and TRBJ2-7, reads EAGVVQSPRYKIIEKKQPVAFWCNPISGHNTLYWYLQNLGQGPELLIRYENEEAVDDSQLPKDRFSAERLKGVDSTLKIQPAELGDSAVYLCASTFTQGSHYEQYFGPGTRLTVT.

This clonotype showed up many times. The rearrangement links TRBV21-1 to TRBJ2-5; the table's D gene call, TRBD1, was not cross checked with the DNA. TRBV21-1 is recorded as a pseudogene. The CDR3 runs 14 residues. CDR3 in DNA: TGTGCCAGCACTACCCCAGGGGGCCAAGAGACCCAGTACTTC. Its translation: CASTTPGGQETQYF.

In its sample, this clonotype was seen a few times. A much larger clone lies a single base off, so this may be a read error. The chain recombines TRBV20-1 with TRBJ2-1; 8 bases fit TRBD2. Trimming removed 5 bases from V and 10 bases from J; junction bases left unmatched: 13. This CDR3 is 14 amino acids long. Germline V gives CDR1 DFQATT, CDR2 SNEGSKA (reference sequence). The CDR3 loop reads CSAGGGPVWEEQFF. The CDR3 DNA reads TGCAGTGCTGGCGGGGGGCCGGTTTGGGAGGAGCAGTTCTTC.

A few counts support this clonotype. The genes are TRBV27 and TRBJ2-7; perhaps TRBD1 as D (6 bases). The CDR3 extends over 15 amino acids. Germline lookup yields CDR1 MNHEY and CDR2 SMNVEV (reference sequence). The germline V and J ends were trimmed by 2 bases and 4 bases, with 15 bases remaining between them. The DNA for the CDR3 is TGTGCCAGCAGTTTAGTTGGCCAGGGGCATTACGAGCAGTACTTC. Translated, it gives CASSLVGQGHYEQYF.

In DNA form, the CDR3 reads TGCAGCGTGTGGTTAAGGGGGCACAAAGTGAACACTGAAGCTTTCTTT. Translation: CSVWLRGHKVNTEAFF. The V and J genes are TRBV29-1 and TRBJ1-1, with 7 positions matching TRBD1. Trimming at V came to 6 bases and at J to 0 bases, leaving 13 bases not matched to a gene. Germline V gives CDR1 SQVTM, CDR2 ANQGSEA. The CDR3 totals 16 residues.

This clonotype has at least ten counts. The chain has TRBV5-1 and TRBJ2-1, with TRBD2 matching over 11 bases. The CDR3 totals 18 residues. Germline CDR1 and CDR2: SGHRS and YFSETQ. V was pared by 0 bases and J by 5 bases, with 10 bases of the junction left unmatched. CDR3 in amino acids: CASSLERSGGARHNEQFF. DNA of the CDR3: TGCGCCAGCAGCTTGGAGCGTAGCGGGGGGGCAAGACACAATGAGCAGTTCTTC. Drawing the rest from reference TRBV5-1 and TRBJ2-1, the complete variable domain is KAGVTQTPRYLIKTRGQQVTLSCSPISGHRSVSWYQQTPGQGLQFLFEYFSETQRNKGNFPGRFSGRQFSNSRSEMNVSTLELGDSALYLCASSLERSGGARHNEQFFGPGTRLTVL.

The CDR3 sequence is CSAKLGDTQYF. In nucleotides, the CDR3 is TGCAGTGCTAAGCTGGGAGATACGCAGTATTTT. The chain is built from TRBV20-1 and TRBJ2-3; D call uncertain. This CDR3 region has 11 residues. Trimming removed 4 bases at V and 5 bases at J, with 7 bases between. Germline V gene data show CDR1 as DFQATT and CDR2 as SNEGSKA (reference sequence).

A few counts support this clonotype. The V and J genes are TRBV4-2 and TRBJ2-7, with D maybe TRBD1 (6 bases). V was pared by 0 bases and J by 4 bases, with 13 bases between. The CDR3 consists of 15 residues. CDR1 is LGHNA, CDR2 YNFKEQ, per germline. This CDR3 is CASSQDHQTGYEQYF. CDR3 coding DNA: TGTGCCAGCAGCCAAGATCATCAGACAGGATACGAGCAGTACTTC.